These T cell receptor beta chains were read from a single sample in a study of cytomegalovirus exposure and HLA in healthy donors. The table came from immunoSEQ multiplex PCR; TCRdb's copy has only in-frame clones and leaves some out. The profile covers approximately 120,000 clones, with about 70% appearing a single time and 2% to 2.5% taken by the ten largest. Input material: PBMCs. These receptors came from a human donor in good health. The CDR3 runs from the conserved cysteine through the conserved F or W. A D gene is named only where the DNA matches it firmly. Size tells how often a clone was seen (once, few, many) or the class of an expanded clone, and some rows leave it out.

NA TRBJ1-1 TRBV19 NA CASSPTGWTEAFF TGTGCCAGTAGCCCTACAGGTTGGACTGAAGCTTTCTTT
NA TRBJ1-2 TRBV28 NA CASSLSAGQGYTF TGTGCCAGCAGTTTATCGGCAGGGCAGGGCTACACCTTC
NA TRBJ2-3 TRBV25-1 NA CASSGSGRAADTQYF TGTGCCAGTTCGGGTAGCGGAAGGGCGGCAGATACGCAGTATTTT
NA TRBJ1-2 TRBV29-1 NA CSAFLDGYTF TGCAGCGCCTTCCTAGATGGCTACACCTTC
NA TRBJ1-1 TRBV9 NA CASSVGTPDTSNTEAFF TGTGCCAGCAGCGTAGGTACCCCAGACACCTCGAACACTGAAGCTTTCTTT
TRBD1 TRBJ1-3 TRBV27 NA CASSLRGPGGSGNTIYF TGTGCCAGCAGTTTAAGAGGTCCAGGGGGTTCCGGAAACACCATATATTTT
TRBD1 TRBJ1-5 TRBV28 NA CASQGGTARQPQHF TGTGCCAGCCAGGGTGGGACAGCACGTCAGCCCCAGCATTTT
NA TRBJ1-2 TRBV6-5 few CASSWEGSAAYGYTF TGTGCCAGCAGCTGGGAGGGATCCGCCGCCTATGGCTACACCTTC
NA TRBJ2-3 TRBV21-1 NA CASSNLLPGQGSDTQYF TGTGCCAGCAGCAATCTCTTACCGGGACAGGGGTCAGATACGCAGTATTTT
NA TRBJ1-2 TRBV20-1 NA CSGMEEDGYTF TGCAGTGGAATGGAGGAGGATGGCTACACCTTC
TRBD1 TRBJ2-7 TRBV19 NA CASKVGQGLSYEQYF TGTGCCAGTAAGGTGGGACAGGGGCTATCCTACGAGCAGTACTTC
NA TRBJ2-5 TRBV5-6 NA CASSRTDSQETQYF TGTGCCAGCAGCCGGACAGATTCCCAAGAGACCCAGTACTTC
NA TRBJ2-1 TRBV7-9 NA CASSFSPLASSYNEQFF TGTGCCAGCAGCTTCTCCCCCCTAGCGAGCTCCTACAATGAGCAGTTCTTC
NA TRBJ1-5 TRBV5-4 once CASSFHGGRGNQPQHF TGTGCCAGCAGCTTTCATGGCGGTCGGGGCAATCAGCCCCAGCATTTT
TRBD2 TRBJ2-7 TRBV4-2 NA CASSRGLAGTHEQYF TGTGCCAGCAGTCGAGGACTAGCGGGGACCCACGAGCAGTACTTC
NA TRBJ1-3 TRBV6-5 NA CASSSRGLTGNTIYF TGTGCCAGCAGTTCACGGGGATTAACTGGAAACACCATATATTTT
TRBD2 TRBJ2-7 TRBV10-3 NA CAISEPSGRENEQYF TGTGCCATCAGTGAGCCTAGCGGGAGAGAGAACGAGCAGTACTTC
NA TRBJ1-1 TRBV7-2 NA CASSSRGPQFTEAFF TGTGCCAGCAGCTCCCGGGGTCCCCAATTCACTGAAGCTTTCTTT
TRBD1 TRBJ2-7 TRBV28 NA CASSGPDRGYEQYF TGTGCCAGCAGTGGACCAGACAGGGGCTACGAGCAGTACTTC
TRBD2 TRBJ2-3 TRBV4-1 NA CASSQVKAGDTDTQYF TGCGCCAGCAGCCAAGTTAAAGCGGGGGACACAGATACGCAGTATTTT
NA TRBJ1-4 TRBV19 few CASQPGLRNEKLFF TGTGCCAGTCAGCCGGGACTGCGGAATGAAAAACTGTTTTTT
TRBD1 TRBJ2-1 TRBV19 NA CASSPRTGFGNEQFF TGTGCCAGTAGTCCCAGGACAGGGTTCGGCAATGAGCAGTTCTTC
TRBD1 TRBJ1-5 TRBV6-1 NA CASSEYPGTVNNQPQHF TGTGCCAGCAGTGAATACCCAGGGACAGTAAACAATCAGCCCCAGCATTTT
NA TRBJ2-5 TRBV11-2 few CASSLGAGSGVTQYF TGTGCCAGCAGCTTAGGGGCGGGTAGCGGAGTGACCCAGTACTTC
NA TRBJ1-5 TRBV28 NA CAGSFTGPGSNQPQHF TGTGCCGGCAGTTTTACCGGCCCAGGGAGCAATCAGCCCCAGCATTTT
TRBD1 TRBJ2-5 TRBV5-1 once CASSLSQGAGETQYF TGCGCCAGCAGCTTGTCCCAGGGGGCTGGGGAGACCCAGTACTTC
NA TRBJ1-5 TRBV7-6 NA CASSLSPPRGNQPQHF TGTGCCAGCAGCTTAAGCCCCCCGAGAGGGAATCAGCCCCAGCATTTT
NA TRBJ2-7 TRBV7-9 NA CASSLGSGIYEQYF TGTGCCAGCAGCTTAGGGAGCGGAATCTACGAGCAGTACTTC
TRBD2 TRBJ2-2 TRBV5-1 NA CASSSGLAGDRNTGELFF TGCGCCAGCAGTTCTGGACTAGCGGGAGATAGGAACACCGGGGAGCTGTTTTTT
NA TRBJ2-3 TRBV10-3 many CAISESQGSVTQYF TGTGCCATCAGTGAGTCGCAGGGCAGCGTGACGCAGTATTTT
TRBD1 TRBJ1-4 TRBV7-2 NA CASSLGQGVRAEKLFF TGTGCCAGCAGCTTAGGACAGGGGGTCAGAGCCGAAAAACTGTTTTTT
NA TRBJ1-1 TRBV6-5 NA CASTKTGNTEAFF TGTGCCAGCACCAAGACAGGGAACACTGAAGCTTTCTTT
NA TRBJ1-5 TRBV2 NA CASSELGGDGNQPQHF TGTGCCAGCAGTGAGCTGGGGGGGGATGGCAATCAGCCCCAGCATTTT
NA TRBJ2-3 TRBV14 NA CASSQTSGGGSTDTQYF TGTGCCAGCAGTCAAACCTCAGGTGGGGGGAGCACAGATACGCAGTATTTT
NA TRBJ2-7 TRBV15 once CASSGGSRRDEQYF TGTGCCAGCTCCGGCGGGTCGCGGCGGGACGAGCAGTACTTC
NA TRBJ1-1 TRBV30 few CAWTTGTEAFF TGTGCCTGGACTACGGGCACTGAAGCTTTCTTT
NA TRBJ1-2 TRBV6-1 NA CASSPDWGKNYGYTF TGTGCCAGCAGTCCCGATTGGGGCAAGAACTATGGCTACACCTTC
NA TRBJ2-2 TRBV18 NA CASSPRTGLGTGELFF TGTGCCAGCTCACCACGTACAGGGCTGGGCACCGGGGAGCTGTTTTTT
TRBD1 TRBJ1-6 TRBV30 NA CAWDRGSNSPLHF TGTGCCTGGGACAGGGGGAGTAATTCACCCCTCCACTTT
TRBD2 TRBJ2-5 TRBV5-1 NA CASSLGVSGSDKETQYF TGCGCCAGCAGCTTGGGTGTTAGCGGGAGTGACAAGGAGACCCAGTACTTC
TRBD2 TRBJ2-5 TRBV30 NA CAWKNLAGQETQYF TGTGCCTGGAAAAATCTAGCGGGCCAAGAGACCCAGTACTTC
TRBD2 TRBJ2-5 TRBV5-1 NA CASSFGLAGLRETQYF TGCGCCAGCAGCTTCGGACTAGCGGGGCTCCGAGAGACCCAGTACTTC
TRBD1 TRBJ1-6 TRBV5-1 NA CASSSGQGASYNSPLHF TGCGCCAGCAGCTCCGGACAGGGGGCCTCCTATAATTCACCCCTCCACTTT